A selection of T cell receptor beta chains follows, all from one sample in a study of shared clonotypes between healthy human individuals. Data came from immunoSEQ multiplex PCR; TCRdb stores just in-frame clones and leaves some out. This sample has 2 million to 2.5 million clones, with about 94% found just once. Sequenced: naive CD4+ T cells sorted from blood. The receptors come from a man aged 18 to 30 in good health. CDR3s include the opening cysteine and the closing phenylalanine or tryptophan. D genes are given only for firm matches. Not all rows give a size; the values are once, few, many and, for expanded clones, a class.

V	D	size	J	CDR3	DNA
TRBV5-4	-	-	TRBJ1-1	CASSLGGYSGAFF	TGTGCCAGCAGCCTCGGAGGGTACAGTGGGGCTTTCTTT
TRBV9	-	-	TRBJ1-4	CASSEGGTKNEKLFF	TGTGCCAGCAGCGAGGGGGGGACGAAGAATGAAAAACTGTTTTTT
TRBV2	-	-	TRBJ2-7	CASQESPGEQYF	TGTGCCAGCCAGGAAAGTCCCGGGGAGCAGTACTTC
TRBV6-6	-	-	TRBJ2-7	CASRVGRAYEQYF	TGTGCCAGCAGGGTCGGCAGGGCCTACGAGCAGTACTTC
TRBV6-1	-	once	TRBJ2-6	CASSEKAQGANVLTF	TGTGCCAGCAGTGAAAAGGCTCAAGGGGCCAACGTCCTGACTTTC
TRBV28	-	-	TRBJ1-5	CASSLASMRQPQHF	TGTGCCAGCAGTTTAGCGAGTATGCGTCAGCCCCAGCATTTT
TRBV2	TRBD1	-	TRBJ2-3	CASRETGQRGENTQYF	TGTGCCAGCAGGGAGACGGGACAGCGAGGGGAGAATACGCAGTATTTT
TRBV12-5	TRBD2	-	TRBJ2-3	CASGQTSGITDTQYF	TGTGCTAGTGGCCAGACTAGCGGGATTACAGATACGCAGTATTTT
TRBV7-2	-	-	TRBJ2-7	CASSLSMAVHEQYF	TGTGCCAGCAGCTTAAGTATGGCAGTTCACGAGCAGTACTTC
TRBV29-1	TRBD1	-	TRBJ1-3	CSALAPGQRNTIYF	TGCAGCGCCCTCGCGCCGGGACAGAGAAACACCATATATTTT
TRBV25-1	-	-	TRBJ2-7	CASRKGGEGPYEQYF	TGTGCCAGCAGGAAGGGCGGTGAGGGCCCCTACGAGCAGTACTTC
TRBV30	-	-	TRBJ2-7	CAWSVGWYEQYF	TGTGCCTGGAGTGTAGGCTGGTACGAGCAGTACTTC
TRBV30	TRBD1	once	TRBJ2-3	CAWSKGQGVDTQYF	TGTGCCTGGAGTAAAGGACAGGGAGTGGATACGCAGTATTTT
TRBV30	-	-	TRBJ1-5	CTGDLTPGGSSNQPQHF	TGCACGGGGGACCTGACCCCAGGAGGGTCTAGCAATCAGCCCCAGCATTTT
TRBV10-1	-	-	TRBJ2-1	CASSDVGAGYNEQFF	TGCGCCAGCAGTGACGTTGGGGCTGGGTACAATGAGCAGTTCTTC
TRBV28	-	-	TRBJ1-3	CASNRRGNTIYF	TGTGCCAGCAATAGGAGGGGAAACACCATATATTTT
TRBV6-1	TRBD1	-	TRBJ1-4	CASSVSRRGANEKLFF	TGTGCCAGCAGTGTTTCTCGCAGGGGGGCTAATGAAAAACTGTTTTTT
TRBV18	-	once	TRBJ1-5	CASSSGTRGSGNEPQHF	TGTGCCAGCTCATCAGGGACCCGGGGATCTGGTAACGAGCCCCAGCATTTT
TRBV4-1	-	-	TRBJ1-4	CASSQDRTTNEKLFF	TGCGCCAGCAGCCAAGATCGAACAACTAATGAAAAACTGTTTTTT
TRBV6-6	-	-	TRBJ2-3	CASSYGETDTQYF	TGTGCCAGCAGTTATGGGGAGACAGATACGCAGTATTTT
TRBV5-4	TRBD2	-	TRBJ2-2	CASSWGVAGGPSTGELFF	TGTGCCAGCAGCTGGGGGGTAGCGGGAGGGCCGAGCACCGGGGAGCTGTTTTTT
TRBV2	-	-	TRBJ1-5	CASKGTSLQPQHF	TGTGCCAGCAAAGGGACCTCTCTCCAGCCCCAGCATTTT
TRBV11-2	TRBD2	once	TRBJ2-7	CASSLEPGLEYEQYF	TGTGCCAGCAGCTTAGAACCGGGACTAGAATACGAGCAGTACTTC
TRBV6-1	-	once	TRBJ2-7	CASRVAGSSYEQYF	TGTGCCAGCAGGGTTGCCGGCAGCTCCTACGAGCAGTACTTC
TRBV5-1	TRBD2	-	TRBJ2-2	CASSLAASGVNTGELFF	TGCGCCAGCAGCTTGGCGGCTAGCGGGGTGAACACCGGGGAGCTGTTTTTT
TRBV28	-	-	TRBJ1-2	CASSPSYRAYTF	TGTGCCAGCAGTCCATCTTACAGGGCCTACACCTTC
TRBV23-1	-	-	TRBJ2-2	CASSQSRGSGSDTGELFF	TGCGCCAGCAGTCAATCCCGGGGATCGGGAAGTGACACCGGGGAGCTGTTTTTT
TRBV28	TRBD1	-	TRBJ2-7	CASSLLQNRGNNEQYF	TGTGCCAGCAGTTTATTACAGAACAGGGGTAATAACGAGCAGTACTTC
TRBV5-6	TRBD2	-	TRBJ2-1	CASSLAGTSGEQFF	TGTGCCAGCAGCTTGGCGGGGACTAGTGGTGAGCAGTTCTTC
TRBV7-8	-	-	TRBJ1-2	CASSLAGAEGYTF	TGTGCCAGCAGCTTAGCTGGGGCTGAGGGCTACACCTTC
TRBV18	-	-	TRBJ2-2	CASSPGGTTNTGELFF	TGTGCCAGCTCCCCAGGTGGGACAACGAACACCGGGGAGCTGTTTTTT
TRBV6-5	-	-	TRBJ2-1	CASSRAFHNEQFF	TGTGCCAGCAGTCGCGCATTTCACAATGAGCAGTTCTTC